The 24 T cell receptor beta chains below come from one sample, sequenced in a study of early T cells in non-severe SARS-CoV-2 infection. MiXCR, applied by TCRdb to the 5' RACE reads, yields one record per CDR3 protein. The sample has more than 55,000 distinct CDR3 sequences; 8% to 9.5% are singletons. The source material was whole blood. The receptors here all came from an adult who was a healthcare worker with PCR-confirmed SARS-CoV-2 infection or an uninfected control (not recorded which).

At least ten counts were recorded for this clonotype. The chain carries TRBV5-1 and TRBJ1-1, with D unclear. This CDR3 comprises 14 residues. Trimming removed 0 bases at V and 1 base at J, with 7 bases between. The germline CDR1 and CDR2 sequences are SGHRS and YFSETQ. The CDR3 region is CASSLAGPNTEAFF. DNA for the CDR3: TGCGCCAGCAGCTTGGCTGGGCCGAACACTGAAGCTTTCTTT.

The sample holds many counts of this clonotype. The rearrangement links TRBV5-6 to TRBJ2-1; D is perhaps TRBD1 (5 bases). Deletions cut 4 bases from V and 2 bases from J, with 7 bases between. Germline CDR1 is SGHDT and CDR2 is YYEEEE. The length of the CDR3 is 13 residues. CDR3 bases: TGTGCCAGCAGCACGGACACCTACAATGAGCAGTTCTTC. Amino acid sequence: CASSTDTYNEQFF.

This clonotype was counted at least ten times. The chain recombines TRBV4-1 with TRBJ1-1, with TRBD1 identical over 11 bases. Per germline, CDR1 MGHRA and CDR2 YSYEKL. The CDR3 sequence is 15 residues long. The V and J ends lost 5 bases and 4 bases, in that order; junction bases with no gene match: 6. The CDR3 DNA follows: TGCGCCAGCAGCACCAGGACAGGGGGCGTCACTGAAGCTTTCTTT. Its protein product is CASSTRTGGVTEAFF.

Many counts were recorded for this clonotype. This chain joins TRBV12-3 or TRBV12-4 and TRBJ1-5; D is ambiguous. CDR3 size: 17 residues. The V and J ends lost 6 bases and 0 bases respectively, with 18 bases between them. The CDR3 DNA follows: TGTGCCAGCAGCCCCCCGAGCGCATGGGGTAGCAATCAGCCCCAGCATTTT. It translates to CASSPPSAWGSNQPQHF.

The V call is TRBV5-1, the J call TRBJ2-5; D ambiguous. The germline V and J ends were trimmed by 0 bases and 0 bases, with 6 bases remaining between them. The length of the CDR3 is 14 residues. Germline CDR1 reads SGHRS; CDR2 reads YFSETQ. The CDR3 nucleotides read TGCGCCAGCAGCTTGGTTAGCAACCAAGAGACCCAGTACTTC. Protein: CASSLVSNQETQYF.

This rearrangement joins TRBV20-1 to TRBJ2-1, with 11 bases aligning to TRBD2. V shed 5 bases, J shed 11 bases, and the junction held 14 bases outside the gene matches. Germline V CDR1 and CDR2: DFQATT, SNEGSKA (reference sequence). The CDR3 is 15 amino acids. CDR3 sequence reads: CSAPPGVAGGIQQFF. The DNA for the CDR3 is TGCAGTGCTCCCCCCGGGGTAGCGGGGGGGATCCAGCAGTTCTTC.

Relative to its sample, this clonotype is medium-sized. This CDR3 is CSVEVAQGLQFF. The CDR3 region has the DNA TGCAGCGTTGAGGTTGCACAGGGACTACAGTTCTTC. The chain carries TRBV29-1 and TRBJ2-1, with TRBD2 as a possible D gene (7 bases). V gave up 3 bases and J gave up 13 bases, with 16 bases separating them. The CDR3 totals 12 residues. Germline V lookup: CDR1 SQVTM, CDR2 ANQGSEA.

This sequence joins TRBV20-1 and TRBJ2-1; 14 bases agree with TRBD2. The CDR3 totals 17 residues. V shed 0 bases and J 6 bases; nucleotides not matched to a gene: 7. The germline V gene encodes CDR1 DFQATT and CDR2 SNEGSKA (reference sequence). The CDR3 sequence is CSARDVTSGRASNEQFF. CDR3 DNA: TGCAGTGCTAGAGACGTGACTAGCGGGAGGGCCTCCAATGAGCAGTTCTTC.

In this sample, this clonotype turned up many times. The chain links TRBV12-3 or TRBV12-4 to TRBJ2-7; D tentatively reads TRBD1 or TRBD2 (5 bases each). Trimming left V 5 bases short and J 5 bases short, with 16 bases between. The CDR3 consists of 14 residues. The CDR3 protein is CASSRWDRSDEQYF. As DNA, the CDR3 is TGTGCCAGCAGTCGCTGGGACCGTTCGGACGAGCAGTACTTC.

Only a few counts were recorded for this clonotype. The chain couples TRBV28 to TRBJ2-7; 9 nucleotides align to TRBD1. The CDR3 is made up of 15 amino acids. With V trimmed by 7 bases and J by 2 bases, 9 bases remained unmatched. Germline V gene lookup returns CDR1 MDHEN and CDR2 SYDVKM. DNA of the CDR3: TGTGCCAGCACCCAGTGGGGGACAGGGACCTACGAGCAGTACTTC. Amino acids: CASTQWGTGTYEQYF.

The CDR3 DNA reads as TGTGCCACCAGTGACTCCGGACAGGGGGCCGGCTATGGCTACACCTTC. Translated, it gives CATSDSGQGAGYGYTF. This chain links TRBV24-1 with TRBJ1-2; TRBD1 matches at 11 bases. The V segment lost 4 bases and the J segment 4 bases; nucleotides outside the gene matches: 7. There are 16 residues in the CDR3. Germline V gene sequence: CDR1 KGHDR, CDR2 SFDVKD.

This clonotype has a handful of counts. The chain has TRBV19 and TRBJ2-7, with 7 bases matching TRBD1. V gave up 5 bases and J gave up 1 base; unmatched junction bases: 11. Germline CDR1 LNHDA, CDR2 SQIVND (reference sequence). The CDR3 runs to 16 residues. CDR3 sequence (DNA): TGTGCCAGTAGTCACATCCCGGGACAGTCATCCTACGAGCAGTACTTC. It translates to CASSHIPGQSSYEQYF.

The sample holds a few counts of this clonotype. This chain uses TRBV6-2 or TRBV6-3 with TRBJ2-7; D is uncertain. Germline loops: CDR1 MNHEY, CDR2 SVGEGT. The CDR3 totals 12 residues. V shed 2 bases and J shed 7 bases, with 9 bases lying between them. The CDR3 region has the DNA TGTGCCAGCAGTTACCTCCCAAGAGAGCAGTACTTC. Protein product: CASSYLPREQYF.

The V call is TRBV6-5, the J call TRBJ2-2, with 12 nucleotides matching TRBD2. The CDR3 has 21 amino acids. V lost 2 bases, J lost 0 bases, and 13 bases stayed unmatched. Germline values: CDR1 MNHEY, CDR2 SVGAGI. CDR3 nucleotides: TGTGCCAGCAGTTACCTGTTTGGACTAGCGGGAAAGACCGCGAACACCGGGGAGCTGTTTTTT. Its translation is CASSYLFGLAGKTANTGELFF.

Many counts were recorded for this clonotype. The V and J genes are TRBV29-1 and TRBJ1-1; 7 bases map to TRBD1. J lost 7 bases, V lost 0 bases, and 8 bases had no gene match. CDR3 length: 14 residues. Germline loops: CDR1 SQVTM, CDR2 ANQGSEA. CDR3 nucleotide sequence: TGCAGCGTTGAAGAACCGGGACAGTGGAGTGAAGCTTTCTTT. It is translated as CSVEEPGQWSEAFF.

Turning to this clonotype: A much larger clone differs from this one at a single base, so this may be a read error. In DNA, the CDR3 is TGTGCTAGTGGCACCGACAGGGCCAACGCTGAAGCTTTCTTT. Amino acids: CASGTDRANAEAFF. The chain joins TRBV12-5 to TRBJ1-1; 7 nucleotides line up with TRBD1. CDR1 and CDR2 from the germline V gene are LGHNT and FRNRAP. The CDR3 consists of 14 residues. V shed 6 bases, J shed 6 bases, and the junction held 10 bases outside the gene matches.

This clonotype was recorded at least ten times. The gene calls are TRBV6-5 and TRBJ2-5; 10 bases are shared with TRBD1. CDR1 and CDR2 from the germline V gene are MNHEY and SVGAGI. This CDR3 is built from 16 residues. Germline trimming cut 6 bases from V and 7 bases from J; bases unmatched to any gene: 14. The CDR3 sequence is CASSQGTGAPSVTQYF. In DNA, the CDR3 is TGTGCCAGCAGCCAAGGGACAGGGGCCCCCTCGGTGACCCAGTACTTC.

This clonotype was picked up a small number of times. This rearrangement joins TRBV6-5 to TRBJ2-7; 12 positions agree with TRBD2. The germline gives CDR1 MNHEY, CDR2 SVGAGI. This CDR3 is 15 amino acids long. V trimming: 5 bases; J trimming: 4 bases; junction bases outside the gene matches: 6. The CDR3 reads CASSLRTSGIYEQYF. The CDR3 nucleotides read TGTGCCAGCAGTCTGAGGACTAGCGGGATTTACGAGCAGTACTTC.

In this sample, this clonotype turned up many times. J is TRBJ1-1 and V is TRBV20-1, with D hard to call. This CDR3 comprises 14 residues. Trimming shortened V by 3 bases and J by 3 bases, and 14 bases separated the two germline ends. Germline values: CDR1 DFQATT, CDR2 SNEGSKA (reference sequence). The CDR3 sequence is CSASDPGTYTEAFF. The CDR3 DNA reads TGCAGTGCTAGTGATCCCGGAACCTACACTGAAGCTTTCTTT.

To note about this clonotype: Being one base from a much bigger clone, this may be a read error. This CDR3 reads CASSLASIHKQYF. DNA for the CDR3: TGTGCCAGCAGCTTAGCCAGTATACACAAGCAGTACTTC. The chain links TRBV11-2 to TRBJ2-7; the D is unclear. The CDR3 runs 13 residues. The V and J ends lost 1 base and 8 bases respectively, with 12 bases between them. CDR1 and CDR2 (germline): SGHAT, FQNNGV.

CDR3 protein: CASSLDWREKYNSPLHF. In DNA form, the CDR3 reads TGTGCCAGCAGTTTAGACTGGCGGGAGAAATATAATTCACCCCTCCACTTT. V gene TRBV28 combines with J gene TRBJ1-6; D remains unclear. Germline CDR1 MDHEN, CDR2 SYDVKM. This CDR3 has 17 residues. Deletions cut 2 bases from V and 4 bases from J, with 15 bases between.

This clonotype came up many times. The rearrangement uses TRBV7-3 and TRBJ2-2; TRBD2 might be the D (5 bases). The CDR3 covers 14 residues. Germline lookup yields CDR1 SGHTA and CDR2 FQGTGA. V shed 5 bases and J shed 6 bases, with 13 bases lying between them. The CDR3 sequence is CASSESSLSGELFF. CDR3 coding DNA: TGTGCCAGCAGCGAATCTAGCTTATCCGGGGAGCTGTTTTTT.

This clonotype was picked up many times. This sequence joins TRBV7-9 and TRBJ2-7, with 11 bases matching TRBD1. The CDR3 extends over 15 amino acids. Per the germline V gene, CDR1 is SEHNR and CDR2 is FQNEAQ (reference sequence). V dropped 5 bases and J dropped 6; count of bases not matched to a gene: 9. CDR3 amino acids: CASSPRGTGGTEQYF. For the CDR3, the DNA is TGTGCCAGCAGCCCAAGAGGGACAGGGGGAACCGAGCAGTACTTC.

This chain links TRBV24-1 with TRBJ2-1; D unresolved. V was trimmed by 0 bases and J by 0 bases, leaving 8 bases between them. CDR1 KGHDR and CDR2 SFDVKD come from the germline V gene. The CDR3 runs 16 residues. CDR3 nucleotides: TGTGCCACCAGTGATTTGCCCCAGAGCTCCTACAATGAGCAGTTCTTC. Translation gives CATSDLPQSSYNEQFF.